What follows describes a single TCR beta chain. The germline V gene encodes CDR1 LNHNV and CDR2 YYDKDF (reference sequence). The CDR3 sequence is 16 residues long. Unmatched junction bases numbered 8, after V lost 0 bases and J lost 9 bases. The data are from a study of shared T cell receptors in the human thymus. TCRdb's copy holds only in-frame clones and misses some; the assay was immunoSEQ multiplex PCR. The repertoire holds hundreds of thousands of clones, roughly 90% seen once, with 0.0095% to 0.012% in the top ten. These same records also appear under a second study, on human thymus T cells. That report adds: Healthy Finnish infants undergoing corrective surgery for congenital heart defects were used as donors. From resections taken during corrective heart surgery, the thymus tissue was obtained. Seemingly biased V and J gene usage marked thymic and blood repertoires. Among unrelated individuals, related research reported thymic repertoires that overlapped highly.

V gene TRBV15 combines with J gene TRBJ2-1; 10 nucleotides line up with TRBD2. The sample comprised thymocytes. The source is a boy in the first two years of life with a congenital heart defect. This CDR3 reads CATSREEREGRCEQFF. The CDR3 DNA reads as TGTGCCACCAGCAGAGAAGAGCGGGAGGGCCGGTGTGAGCAGTTCTTC.